This T cell receptor beta chain was captured in a study of shared clonotypes between healthy human individuals. A note on this clone: What it binds is not known.

Overall study results and limits: The study found lower generation probabilities in non-shared clonotypes than in those shared by all four donors.

Germline-derived CDR1 and CDR2 are MNHEY and SMNVEV (reference sequence). The CDR3 length is 13 residues. Trimming removed 6 bases at V and 2 bases at J, with 11 bases between. Clones were read by immunoSEQ multiplex PCR, and TCRdb kept only the in-frame ones, dropping some. The sample holds approximately 95,000 clones; roughly two thirds are singletons and the top ten take 35% to 55%. This sequence was found in a man under 40 in good health. The rearrangement joins TRBV27 to TRBJ2-7; no clear D gene. The sequencing sample was made of memory CD8+ T cells sorted from blood. The subset here: CD45RO+ cells pooled with CCR7-negative TemRA cells. This CDR3 reads CASSERLAYEQYF. CDR3 nucleotide sequence: TGTGCCAGCAGCGAGAGGCTAGCCTACGAGCAGTACTTC.